Below, one TCR beta chain is given with its context. Its matching antigen is unknown. The table came from immunoSEQ multiplex PCR; TCRdb's copy has only in-frame clones and leaves some out. The data hold around 88,000 clones, with approximately 90% observed a single time. The sample belongs to a study of graft-versus-host responses after intestinal transplantation. Study-level background: Among the recipients, all got anti-thymocyte globulin induction and then tacrolimus and steroids for about three years.

Germline lookup yields CDR1 SGHNT and CDR2 YENEEA. The V end lost 3 bases, the J end lost 1 base, and 7 bases lay between the germline ends. CDR3 length equals 13 residues. Study-level results: GvH clones surfaced in recipient marrow, some emerging earlier in ileum or blood.

This receptor was taken from a human donor who was the organ donor for an intestinal transplant. The chain carries TRBV11-3 and TRBJ2-7; D remains ambiguous. The sequencing used unstimulated CD8+ T cells sorted from spleen or lymph node cells, collected before transplant. The CDR3 loop is CASSFRVSYEQYF. In DNA, the CDR3 is TGTGCCAGCAGCTTCCGGGTTTCCTACGAGCAGTACTTC.